This T cell receptor beta chain was recovered during a study of prognosis after radiotherapy for stage I lung cancer. At least ten counts were recorded for this clonotype. This CDR3 region has 12 residues. V was trimmed by 3 bases and J by 1 base, leaving 4 bases between them. From germline, CDR1 is SNHLY and CDR2 FYNNEI. Every patient was node-negative on CT and PET/CT and lacked prior chemotherapy, radiotherapy or other malignancies. Genomic DNA served as the source from which two-round multiplex PCR generated TCR beta CDR3 amplicons. First-round PCR used primers specific to each TRBV and TRBJ gene. Each CDR3 protein gets one entry after TCRdb re-called the multiplex PCR reads with MiXCR. Found here are about 47,000 distinct CDR3 sequences, about 32% of them singletons; the top ten hold roughly 8.3%.

The sequences come from PBMCs, collected before or after stereotactic body radiation therapy (not recorded which). The receptor's source is a donor aged 50 or older with non-small cell lung cancer. The chain carries TRBV2 and TRBJ2-7; D not certain. Written as DNA, the CDR3 is TGTGCCAGCAGTGAGCGGTCCTACGAGCAGTACTTC. Translation: CASSERSYEQYF.